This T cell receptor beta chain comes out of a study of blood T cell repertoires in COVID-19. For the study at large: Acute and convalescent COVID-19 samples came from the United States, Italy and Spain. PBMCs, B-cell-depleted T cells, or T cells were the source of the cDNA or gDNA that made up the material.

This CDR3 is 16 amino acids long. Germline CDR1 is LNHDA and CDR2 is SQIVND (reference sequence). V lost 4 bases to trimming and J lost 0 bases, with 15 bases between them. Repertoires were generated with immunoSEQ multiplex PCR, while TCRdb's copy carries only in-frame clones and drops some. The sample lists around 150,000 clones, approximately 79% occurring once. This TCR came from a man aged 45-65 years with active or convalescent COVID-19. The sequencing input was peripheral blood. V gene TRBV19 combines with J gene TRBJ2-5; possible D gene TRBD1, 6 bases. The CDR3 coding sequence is TGTGCCAGTAGTACGGGACAAGCCCCGTACCAAGAGACCCAGTACTTC. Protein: CASSTGQAPYQETQYF.